The present T cell receptor beta chain was sequenced within a study of cytomegalovirus exposure and HLA in healthy donors. PCR employed 60 Vbeta and 13 Jbeta primers. TCRdb's table, derived via immunoSEQ multiplex PCR, lists solely in-frame clones and lacks some. The sample consists of about 180,000 clones, around three quarters of them appearing once. V was cut by 5 bases and J by 4 bases, with 19 bases left in between. Germline values: CDR1 LNHDA, CDR2 SQIVND (reference sequence). This CDR3 has 16 residues. Regarding this clone: Its target is not known.

General study results and limits: After further analysis at a later stage, around 17,000 TCR beta sequences were associated with HLA alleles at 0.05 false discovery rate. Sequencing depth roughly uniform across donors was assumed in presence/absence analyses. While the bulk of TCR sequences proved rare, some public TCRs turned up in many donors. In a later analysis, TCR association rates varied by HLA locus: DRB1 most, HLA-C fewest.

The source is a young woman in good health and CMV-seronegative. The source material was PBMCs. V is TRBV19 and J is TRBJ2-3; possible D gene TRBD1, 6 bases. The DNA for the CDR3 is TGTGCCAGTAGTCGATCGGGACAAGCCCTTTCAGATACGCAGTATTTT. Its translation is CASSRSGQALSDTQYF.